A selection of T cell receptor beta chains follows, all from one sample in a study of blood T cell repertoires in COVID-19. TCRdb keeps only in-frame clones here, not all; method: immunoSEQ multiplex PCR. Among almost 100,000 clones listed, around nine tenths were seen once. The sample taken for sequencing was peripheral blood. The receptors originated from a man aged 50 or older with acute or convalescent COVID-19. The CDR3 runs from the conserved cysteine through the conserved F or W. A D gene is named only where the DNA matches it firmly. Rows give clone size only sometimes, using once, few, many, or a class for an expanded clone.

V gene,D gene,J gene,clone size,CDR3 protein,CDR3 DNA
TRBV7-2,TRBD2,TRBJ2-7,-,CASSLASGTSYEQYF,TGTGCCAGCAGCTTGGCTAGCGGCACCTCCTACGAGCAGTACTTC
TRBV7-8,-,TRBJ1-2,-,CASSSDGRGRYGYTF,TGTGCCAGCAGCTCTGACGGGAGGGGACGCTATGGCTACACCTTC
TRBV30,-,TRBJ1-2,-,CAWEPIGRLGSLGRSNYGYTF,TGTGCCTGGGAGCCCATCGGGAGACTCGGGAGTTTGGGACGGTCGAACTATGGCTACACCTTC
TRBV4-1,TRBD2,TRBJ2-3,-,CASSQLAGVPDTQYF,TGCGCCAGCAGCCAACTAGCGGGAGTCCCAGATACGCAGTATTTT
TRBV7-7,TRBD1,TRBJ2-1,-,CASSGDRGEQFF,TGTGCTAGCAGCGGAGACAGGGGCGAGCAGTTCTTC
TRBV18,-,TRBJ2-1,once,CASSPGGHNEQFF,TGTGCCAGCTCCCCCGGCGGGCACAATGAGCAGTTCTTC
TRBV12-3/TRBV12-4,-,TRBJ1-1,-,CASSHNVNTEAFF,TGTGCCAGCAGCCACAACGTAAACACTGAAGCTTTCTTT
TRBV10-1,-,TRBJ1-2,-,CASSDPGRGYGYTF,TGCGCCAGCAGTGACCCCGGACGGGGCTATGGCTACACCTTC
TRBV18,TRBD1,TRBJ1-5,-,CASSPQGAGNQPQHF,TGTGCCAGCTCACCACAGGGGGCCGGCAATCAGCCCCAGCATTTT
TRBV6-4,-,TRBJ2-5,-,CASSDEPQETQYF,TGTGCCAGCAGTGACGAGCCTCAAGAGACCCAGTACTTC
TRBV5-5,TRBD1,TRBJ1-2,-,CASSYGQGYGYTF,TGTGCCAGCAGCTATGGACAGGGCTATGGCTACACCTTC
TRBV5-1,-,TRBJ2-7,-,CASSLEARRASYEQYF,TGCGCCAGCAGCTTGGAAGCTAGGAGAGCCTCCTACGAGCAGTACTTC
TRBV14,TRBD2,TRBJ2-7,-,CASSQDQGTSGRLLYEQYF,TGTGCCAGCAGCCAAGATCAAGGGACTAGCGGGAGGTTATTATACGAGCAGTACTTC
TRBV3-1/TRBV3-2,TRBD1,TRBJ1-2,-,CASSPRDRGGYTF,TGTGCCAGCAGTCCCCGAGACAGGGGTGGCTACACCTTC
TRBV29-1,-,TRBJ2-3,-,CSAAVRRTDTQYF,TGCAGCGCGGCGGTACGGCGGACAGATACGCAGTATTTT
TRBV27,-,TRBJ2-7,-,CASSSQAAVTLNSYEQYF,TGTGCCAGCAGTTCACAAGCGGCGGTAACACTAAACTCCTACGAGCAGTACTTC
TRBV27,TRBD1,TRBJ1-1,once,CASSLGARTGASHEAFF,TGTGCCAGCAGTTTAGGAGCGAGAACAGGGGCATCTCATGAAGCTTTCTTT
TRBV5-1,-,TRBJ1-4,-,CASSFAGEGGEKLFF,TGCGCCAGCAGCTTTGCAGGGGAGGGCGGTGAAAAACTGTTTTTT
TRBV30,TRBD2,TRBJ2-5,-,CAWSVRLAGDTQYF,TGTGCCTGGAGTGTCAGACTAGCGGGAGACACCCAGTACTTC
TRBV27,TRBD1,TRBJ1-5,-,CASSPGQGNQPQHF,TGTGCCAGCAGTCCCGGACAGGGGAATCAGCCCCAGCATTTT
TRBV2,-,TRBJ2-2,-,CASSDRGTGGREFTNTGELFF,TGTGCCAGCAGCGACAGGGGAACCGGCGGGAGGGAATTTACGAACACCGGGGAGCTGTTTTTT
TRBV14,-,TRBJ1-1,-,CASSQGGGATEAFF,TGTGCCAGCAGCCAAGGGGGCGGGGCCACTGAAGCTTTCTTT
TRBV27,TRBD1,TRBJ2-7,-,CASSLSSGTGYEQYF,TGTGCCAGCAGTTTATCGTCCGGGACAGGATACGAGCAGTACTTC
TRBV12-5,TRBD2,TRBJ2-1,-,CASGLGLAGYNEQFF,TGTGCTAGTGGTTTGGGACTAGCGGGATATAATGAGCAGTTCTTC
TRBV11-2,-,TRBJ1-1,-,CASTTVRATEAFF,TGTGCCAGCACCACCGTCAGGGCCACTGAAGCTTTCTTT
TRBV7-9,TRBD2,TRBJ2-5,-,CASFGAGGETQYF,TGTGCCAGCTTCGGAGCGGGAGGAGAGACCCAGTACTTC
TRBV2,-,TRBJ2-7,-,CASSEPRQQRQYF,TGTGCCAGCAGTGAACCTCGTCAACAGAGGCAGTACTTC
TRBV6-1,TRBD2,TRBJ2-2,-,CASSESWAGVNGELFF,TGTGCCAGCAGTGAATCTTGGGCGGGAGTGAACGGGGAGCTGTTTTTT
TRBV27,TRBD1,TRBJ1-2,-,CASSLSGTGGVGGYTF,TGTGCCAGCAGTTTATCCGGGACAGGGGGCGTCGGAGGCTACACCTTC
TRBV6-4,-,TRBJ2-1,-,CASSDSARRQFF,TGTGCCAGCAGTGACTCGGCTAGAAGGCAGTTCTTC
TRBV15,TRBD1,TRBJ1-1,-,CATSRERDRLPFF,TGTGCCACCAGCAGAGAGCGGGACAGGCTTCCTTTCTTT
TRBV27,TRBD1,TRBJ1-6,-,CASSSRVYGTGNSPLHF,TGTGCCAGCAGTTCCCGGGTTTACGGGACAGGGAATTCACCCCTCCACTTT
TRBV19,TRBD2,TRBJ2-3,-,CASSIVPSGRSDTQYF,TGTGCCAGTAGTATAGTCCCTAGCGGGAGGTCAGATACGCAGTATTTT
TRBV7-9,-,TRBJ1-5,-,CASGRDINQPQHF,TGTGCCAGCGGCCGGGACATCAATCAGCCCCAGCATTTT
TRBV2,-,TRBJ2-3,-,CASRASGTDTQYF,TGTGCCAGCAGAGCATCCGGCACAGATACGCAGTATTTT
TRBV29-1,-,TRBJ2-1,-,CSVVPPQASSGNEQFF,TGCAGCGTTGTCCCACCCCAGGCTAGCAGTGGCAATGAGCAGTTCTTC
TRBV7-9,TRBD2,TRBJ2-1,-,CASSRITSGNEQFF,TGTGCCAGCAGCCGGATAACTAGCGGCAATGAGCAGTTCTTC
TRBV30,-,TRBJ1-1,once,CAWSAQGNTEAFF,TGTGCCTGGAGTGCACAGGGAAACACTGAAGCTTTCTTT
TRBV6-5,TRBD1,TRBJ2-7,-,CASSYRQGMGEQYF,TGTGCCAGCAGTTACCGACAGGGTATGGGCGAGCAGTACTTC
TRBV19,TRBD2,TRBJ2-4,-,CASSINTSGRALAKNIQYF,TGTGCCAGTAGTATAAATACTAGCGGGAGGGCCCTCGCCAAAAACATTCAGTACTTC
TRBV9,-,TRBJ1-1,-,CASSAQQGGTEAFF,TGTGCCAGCAGCGCCCAACAGGGCGGCACTGAAGCTTTCTTT
TRBV3-1/TRBV3-2,TRBD1,TRBJ1-1,-,CASSPQGARNTEAFF,TGTGCCAGCAGCCCACAGGGGGCGCGGAACACTGAAGCTTTCTTT
TRBV7-2,-,TRBJ1-2,-,CASSPQTQTGGYTF,TGTGCCAGCAGCCCCCAGACGCAGACAGGTGGCTACACCTTC
TRBV7-8,-,TRBJ1-1,-,CASGAGPTEAFF,TGTGCCAGTGGGGCAGGGCCCACTGAAGCTTTCTTT
TRBV9,-,TRBJ2-3,-,CASSVETADTQYF,TGTGCCAGCAGCGTAGAGACAGCGGATACGCAGTATTTT
TRBV9,-,TRBJ2-1,-,CASSVVWGEDEQFF,TGTGCCAGCAGCGTAGTATGGGGCGAAGATGAGCAGTTCTTC
TRBV28,-,TRBJ1-1,-,CASSIPQTGLEAFF,TGTGCCAGCAGTATACCACAGACAGGTCTCGAAGCTTTCTTT
TRBV6-1,TRBD1,TRBJ1-2,-,CASSEAGTGPYGYTF,TGTGCCAGCAGTGAAGCAGGGACAGGGCCCTATGGCTACACCTTC
TRBV6-6,TRBD1,TRBJ1-2,-,CASSFPSWTGNYGYTF,TGTGCCAGCAGTTTCCCTTCCTGGACAGGAAACTATGGCTACACCTTC
TRBV10-1,-,TRBJ1-4,-,CASSDRPRFPLNEKLFF,TGCGCCAGCAGTGATCGCCCCAGGTTCCCTCTTAATGAAAAACTGTTTTTT
TRBV6-6,TRBD1,TRBJ1-2,-,CASERTGTFYGYTF,TGTGCCAGCGAGAGGACAGGGACTTTTTATGGCTACACCTTC
TRBV18,-,TRBJ2-7,few,CASSPSRDSYEQYF,TGTGCCAGCTCACCTTCAAGAGATTCCTACGAGCAGTACTTC
TRBV19,-,TRBJ2-1,few,CASSKRFAASPTYNEQFF,TGTGCCAGTAGTAAAAGGTTCGCGGCTAGCCCCACCTACAATGAGCAGTTCTTC
TRBV11-2,-,TRBJ2-3,few,CASSPPSTDTQYF,TGTGCCAGCAGCCCCCCTAGCACAGATACGCAGTATTTT
TRBV10-2,TRBD2,TRBJ2-3,-,CASLPGLAGDTQYF,TGCGCCAGCCTCCCGGGACTAGCGGGAGATACGCAGTATTTT
TRBV4-1,TRBD2,TRBJ2-5,-,CASSQDRTSGSQETQYF,TGCGCCAGCAGCCAAGATCGGACTAGCGGGAGTCAAGAGACCCAGTACTTC
TRBV11-3,TRBD1,TRBJ2-4,-,CASSYRGLVDIQYF,TGTGCCAGCAGCTACAGGGGGTTGGTGGACATTCAGTACTTC
TRBV19,-,TRBJ1-2,-,CASSIRGIGYTF,TGTGCCAGTAGTATTAGAGGGATCGGCTACACCTTC